These 16 T cell receptor beta chains were all obtained from the same sample, sequenced in a study of cytomegalovirus exposure and HLA in healthy donors. Some clones are missing from TCRdb's copy, which holds only in-frame ones; the method was immunoSEQ multiplex PCR. Of 150,000 to 180,000 clones listed, about 82% are singletons. Sample: PBMCs. These TCRs come from a human donor in good health.

V is TRBV25-1 and J is TRBJ2-6, with a possible D match to TRBD1 (6 bases). The germline CDR1 and CDR2 sequences are MGHDK and SYGVNS. The CDR3 contains 15 residues. V dropped 4 bases and J dropped 2 bases, with 9 bases sitting between them. The chain's CDR3 is CASSASGAGANVLTF. The DNA of the CDR3 is TGTGCCAGCAGTGCATCAGGGGCTGGGGCCAACGTCCTGACTTTC.

For the CDR3, the DNA is TGCAGCGTTGAGGCGGACAGGGGCCACGAGCAGTACTTC. Its protein product is CSVEADRGHEQYF. V and J are TRBV29-1 and TRBJ2-7; TRBD1 aligns across 9 bases. The germline V gene has CDR1 SQVTM and CDR2 ANQGSEA. Losses at the gene ends were 3 bases for V and 5 bases for J; bases not matched to a gene: 5. The CDR3 is 13 residues long.

The rearrangement joins TRBV30 to TRBJ1-1, with D possibly TRBD1 on 6 matching bases. The V end lost 7 bases, the J end lost 4 bases, and 19 bases lay between the germline ends. The CDR3 length is 14 residues. Per the germline V gene, CDR1 is GTSNPN and CDR2 is SVGIG (reference sequence). The CDR3 sequence: CAYDPGQSSTEAFF. For the CDR3, the DNA is TGTGCCTACGATCCGGGACAATCGAGCACTGAAGCTTTCTTT.

J is TRBJ2-3 and V is TRBV5-1; 12 bases line up with TRBD2. The CDR3 consists of 19 residues. The ends lost 1 base at V and 2 bases at J; junction bases unmatched: 11. Germline V gives CDR1 SGHRS, CDR2 YFSETQ. The CDR3 nucleotides are TGCGCCAGCAGCTTGCTCGGACTAGCGGGAAAGCGGGACACAGATACGCAGTATTTT. This gives the protein CASSLLGLAGKRDTDTQYF.

The V call is TRBV6-1, the J call TRBJ2-7; TRBD1 is a possible D gene (6 bases). V was trimmed by 7 bases and J by 0 bases, leaving 10 bases between them. This CDR3 comprises 13 residues. Germline V CDR1 and CDR2: MNHNS, SASEGT. For the CDR3, the DNA is TGTGCCAGCAACAGGGTAGGCTCCTACGAGCAGTACTTC. The encoded protein is CASNRVGSYEQYF.

The chain recombines TRBV12-5 with TRBJ1-5; no clear D. This CDR3 contains 17 residues. The V gene's germline CDR1 is LGHNT and CDR2 FRNRAP. V lost 0 bases and J lost 4, with 16 bases in between. In DNA, the CDR3 is TGTGCTAGTGGTTTGGTACATCGGGCAGGACTTAATCAGCCCCAGCATTTT. It specifies CASGLVHRAGLNQPQHF.

This clone was detected only a few times. The genes are TRBV19 and TRBJ2-7; D unresolved. CDR1 LNHDA and CDR2 SQIVND come from the germline V gene (reference sequence). The germline V and J ends were trimmed by 3 bases and 0 bases, with 9 bases remaining between them. CDR3 length: 14 amino acids. Here the CDR3 DNA reads TGTGCCAGTAGTATGAGTGTTAACTCCTACGAGCAGTACTTC. It specifies CASSMSVNSYEQYF.

The V call is TRBV19, the J call TRBJ1-5; D is possibly TRBD1 (5 bases). Germline assignment: CDR1 LNHDA and CDR2 SQIVND (reference sequence). The CDR3 covers 16 residues. V was clipped by 4 bases and J by 2 bases, with 15 bases between them. The CDR3 reads CASSRLRRGGNQPQHF. CDR3 DNA sequence: TGTGCCAGTAGTAGGCTTAGGAGGGGTGGCAATCAGCCCCAGCATTTT.

This chain joins TRBV30 and TRBJ2-2, with 10 nucleotides matching TRBD2. This CDR3 region has 15 residues. CDR1 and CDR2 from the germline V gene are GTSNPN and SVGIG (reference sequence). Trimming removed 6 bases from V and 6 bases from J; junction bases left unmatched: 10. Here the CDR3 DNA reads TGTGCCTGCAGACCGGGACTAGCGTTTTCCGGGGAGCTGTTTTTT. Its protein is CACRPGLAFSGELFF.

The table lists this clone with a few counts. The chain is built from TRBV29-1 and TRBJ1-1; D gene unclear. The CDR3 is 12 amino acids. The germline V gene encodes CDR1 SQVTM and CDR2 ANQGSEA. Trimming shortened V by 2 bases and J by 1 base, and 5 bases separated the two germline ends. CDR3 sequence (DNA): TGCAGCGTTGAAAAAGCGAACACTGAAGCTTTCTTT. Translated: CSVEKANTEAFF.

This clone has a single count. V usage is TRBV27 and J usage is TRBJ1-2; 8 bases align to TRBD1. CDR1 and CDR2 from the germline V gene are MNHEY and SMNVEV (reference sequence). This CDR3 spans 14 amino acids. V trimming: 5 bases; J trimming: 6 bases; junction bases outside the gene matches: 8. The CDR3 sequence: CASSPDRGMNGYTF. CDR3 sequence (DNA): TGTGCCAGCAGTCCTGACAGGGGAATGAATGGCTACACCTTC.

The CDR3 DNA reads TGTGCCAGCGGACGAGACAGGGGGGGCAATCAGCCCCAGCATTTT. Translating it yields CASGRDRGGNQPQHF. The gene calls are TRBV2 and TRBJ1-5, with TRBD1 matching over 9 bases. V shed 8 bases and J 2 bases; nucleotides not matched to a gene: 7. CDR1 SNHLY and CDR2 FYNNEI come from the germline V gene. This CDR3 spans 15 amino acids.

This sequence joins TRBV7-9 and TRBJ2-1; D is perhaps TRBD2 (6 bases). Between the trimmed V and J ends, which lost 4 bases and 7 bases, there was a span of 23 bases. The CDR3 has 17 amino acids. Germline-derived CDR1 and CDR2 are SEHNR and FQNEAQ (reference sequence). This CDR3 is CASSSENYVAGRNEQFF. CDR3 nucleotides: TGTGCCAGCAGCTCCGAGAACTACGTTGCGGGACGGAATGAGCAGTTCTTC.

V gene TRBV12-5 combines with J gene TRBJ2-7; 10 bases align to TRBD1. The CDR3 extends over 14 amino acids. Germline lookup yields CDR1 LGHNT and CDR2 FRNRAP. The J segment lost 2 bases and the V segment lost 4 bases, leaving 2 bases of the junction unmatched. This chain's CDR3 is CASGWTGGTYEQYF. DNA of the CDR3: TGTGCTAGTGGTTGGACAGGGGGAACCTACGAGCAGTACTTC.

The chain joins TRBV29-1 to TRBJ2-1; the match to TRBD2 covers 7 bases. The CDR3 totals 14 residues. CDR1 is SQVTM and CDR2 is ANQGSEA in the germline V gene. The ends lost 3 bases at V and 3 bases at J; junction bases unmatched: 5. The CDR3 DNA reads as TGCAGCGTTGATACCAGCGGGAACTACAATGAGCAGTTCTTC. Protein product: CSVDTSGNYNEQFF.

The rearrangement links TRBV30 to TRBJ1-5, with D uncertain. Trimming stripped 4 bases from V and 7 bases from J, with 11 bases between. The CDR3 contains 12 residues. Germline assignment: CDR1 GTSNPN and CDR2 SVGIG (reference sequence). CDR3 in DNA: TGTGCCTGGAACCGAGGGATCCAGCCCCAGCATTTT. It yields the protein CAWNRGIQPQHF. The full variable domain, in which reference TRBV30 and TRBJ1-5 provide the parts outside the CDR3, is SQTIHQWPATLVQPVGSPLSLECTVEGTSNPNLYWYRQAAGRGLQLLFYSVGIGQISSEVPQNLSASRPQDRQFILSSKKLLLSDSGFYLCAWNRGIQPQHFGDGTRLSIL.